Listed below are T cell receptor beta chains from one sample, sequenced in a study of cytotoxic CD8 clonotypes in ibrutinib-treated CLL. Generated by immunoSEQ multiplex PCR, the TCRdb table keeps only in-frame clones and is missing some. The sample shows 300,000 or so clones, 67% of them seen only once. This specimen consisted of PBMCs, obtained after 36 months of ibrutinib treatment. Receptors were obtained from a human donor with chronic lymphocytic leukemia. CDR3s include the opening cysteine and the closing phenylalanine or tryptophan. The D gene is left open where the match is weak. Some rows have no size entry. The others give once, few or many, or a class for an expanded clone.

d_gene | j_gene | v_gene | len | abundance | CDR3nt | CDR3aa
NA | TRBJ2-1 | TRBV9 | 14 | few | TGTGCCAGCAGCCCCCACCCGACGGGCAATGAGCAGTTCTTC | CASSPHPTGNEQFF
NA | TRBJ2-2 | TRBV13 | 17 | NA | TGTGCCAGCAGCTTAGGCCGGGGCCCGATGAACACCGGGGAGCTGTTTTTT | CASSLGRGPMNTGELFF
NA | TRBJ1-2 | TRBV9 | 15 | few | TGTGCCAGCAGCGTCGGGACGGCCTTTCGGTATGGCTACACCTTC | CASSVGTAFRYGYTF
NA | TRBJ1-2 | TRBV29-1 | 10 | NA | TGCAGCGCGGAGGCGTACGGCTACACCTTC | CSAEAYGYTF
NA | TRBJ2-1 | TRBV29-1 | 15 | NA | TGCAGCGTTGAGGAGACTAGGAAGTCCTACAATGAGCAGTTCTTC | CSVEETRKSYNEQFF
TRBD1 | TRBJ1-2 | TRBV5-6 | 15 | few | TGTGCCAGCAGCTTGGGGACAGGGGAGGGGTATGGCTACACCTTC | CASSLGTGEGYGYTF
TRBD2 | TRBJ2-5 | TRBV19 | 14 | NA | TGTGCCACCTCTACTAGCGGGGGCCGGGAGACCCAGTACTTC | CATSTSGGRETQYF
NA | TRBJ2-5 | TRBV9 | 13 | few | TGTGCCAGCAGCGTAGGTCTCATAGAGACCCAGTACTTC | CASSVGLIETQYF
NA | TRBJ2-5 | TRBV9 | 14 | NA | TGTGCCAGCAGCCCGCGACAGACGGAAGAGACCCAGTACTTC | CASSPRQTEETQYF
TRBD1 | TRBJ2-2 | TRBV19 | 16 | few | TGTGCCAGTAGTACAGGGACAGCAAAAGGGACCGGGGAGCTGTTTTTT | CASSTGTAKGTGELFF
TRBD1 | TRBJ2-1 | TRBV7-3 | 15 | NA | TGTGCCAGCAGCTTATCGGGACAGGGGTACAATGAGCAGTTCTTC | CASSLSGQGYNEQFF
NA | TRBJ1-5 | TRBV6-4 | 17 | once | TGTGCCAGCTTCCGATCCACAGAAATCTTATTCAATCAGCCCCAGCATTTT | CASFRSTEILFNQPQHF
TRBD1 | TRBJ2-1 | TRBV2 | 18 | NA | TGTGCCAGCAGTGGTCCCCGGGACAGGGGAAGGTTCTACAATGAGCAGTTCTTC | CASSGPRDRGRFYNEQFF
TRBD2 | TRBJ2-7 | TRBV9 | 15 | NA | TGTGCCAGCAGCGTAGGGACTAGCGGGGCCTACGAGCAGTACTTC | CASSVGTSGAYEQYF
TRBD2 | TRBJ2-3 | TRBV6-5 | 15 | NA | TGTGCCACGCTCGCTACTAGCGGAAACACAGATACGCAGTATTTT | CATLATSGNTDTQYF
NA | TRBJ2-5 | TRBV2 | 14 | NA | TGTGCCAGCATGAGGGACTCGTCCCAAGAGACCCAGTACTTC | CASMRDSSQETQYF
NA | TRBJ1-6 | TRBV5-1 | 15 | NA | TGCGCCAGCTCCCCGTTGTGGGGCTTAGGTTCACCCCTCCACTTT | CASSPLWGLGSPLHF
NA | TRBJ2-7 | TRBV29-1 | 12 | NA | TGCAGCGTTGAGCGCGGATCCTACGAGCAGTACTTC | CSVERGSYEQYF
TRBD1 | TRBJ1-6 | TRBV5-1 | 14 | few | TGCGCCAGCACGGAGATTACAGGGGATTCACCCCTCCACTTT | CASTEITGDSPLHF
TRBD2 | TRBJ2-1 | TRBV7-3 | 16 | NA | TGTGCCAGCAGCTCCTATAGCGGGGGGACCCACAATGAGCAGTTCTTC | CASSSYSGGTHNEQFF
NA | TRBJ1-1 | TRBV14 | 16 | NA | TGTGCCAGCAGCCCACGCACCGGGACGTCGAGAACTGAAGCTTTCTTT | CASSPRTGTSRTEAFF
TRBD2 | TRBJ2-2 | TRBV9 | 15 | NA | TGTGCCAGCAGATCGGGACTAGCGGTCACCGGGGAGCTGTTTTTT | CASRSGLAVTGELFF
NA | TRBJ2-2 | TRBV7-3 | 13 | few | TGTGCCAGCAGCTTAACAGTCACCGGGGAGCTGTTTTTT | CASSLTVTGELFF
NA | TRBJ2-1 | TRBV6-1 | 13 | few | TGTGCCAGCAGTCAAGCTAGGTACAATGAGCAGTTCTTC | CASSQARYNEQFF
TRBD2 | TRBJ2-7 | TRBV7-3 | 15 | once | TGTGCCAGCAGCCGAGCGGGAGGGGGCCCCTACGAGCAGTACTTC | CASSRAGGGPYEQYF
TRBD1 | TRBJ1-1 | TRBV4-1 | 15 | NA | TGCGCCAGCAGTCAAATCAGGGGGCCTGGCACTGAAGCTTTCTTT | CASSQIRGPGTEAFF
NA | TRBJ1-5 | TRBV7-2 | 16 | NA | TGTGCCAGCAGCTTAGCGTCCTTCCCGGGCAATCAGCCCCAGCATTTT | CASSLASFPGNQPQHF
NA | TRBJ1-4 | TRBV5-1 | 15 | NA | TGCGCCAGCAGCTTGGAGACAGAGAATAGTGAAAAACTGTTTTTT | CASSLETENSEKLFF
NA | TRBJ2-7 | TRBV2 | 14 | few | TGTGCCAGCAGGAGGGCTCTAGCGAGCCACGAGCAGTACTTC | CASRRALASHEQYF
NA | TRBJ1-1 | TRBV9 | 12 | NA | TGTGCCAGCAGCATCGGGACGGGTGAAGCTTTCTTT | CASSIGTGEAFF
TRBD1 | TRBJ1-4 | TRBV28 | 13 | NA | TGTGCCAGCAGGACAGGGCGATATGAAAAACTGTTTTTT | CASRTGRYEKLFF
TRBD1 | TRBJ1-2 | TRBV5-1 | 14 | NA | TGCGCCAGCAGCTCAGAGGGACAGTCCCCCGGCTACACCTTC | CASSSEGQSPGYTF
NA | TRBJ1-2 | TRBV28 | 15 | NA | TGTGCCAGCAGTTACGCATACTACGCGGGGTATGGCTACACCTTC | CASSYAYYAGYGYTF
NA | TRBJ2-1 | TRBV5-6 | 13 | once | TGTGCCAGCGCAGACCGAACCTACAATGAGCAGTTCTTC | CASADRTYNEQFF
NA | TRBJ2-7 | TRBV5-4 | 16 | few | TGTGCCAGCAGCCCGGGGGCTCGGACAGGTTCCTACGAGCAGTACTTC | CASSPGARTGSYEQYF
TRBD2 | TRBJ2-3 | TRBV7-3 | 16 | NA | TGTGCCAGCAGTCCGTTAGCGGGAACCAACACAGATACGCAGTATTTT | CASSPLAGTNTDTQYF
NA | TRBJ2-3 | TRBV25-1 | 14 | NA | TGTGCCAGCAGTGAAACCGGGCCCACAGATACGCAGTATTTT | CASSETGPTDTQYF
NA | TRBJ2-5 | TRBV2 | 14 | NA | TGTGCCAGCAGAATTCGCACAGGAGAAGAGACCCAGTACTTC | CASRIRTGEETQYF
NA | TRBJ2-1 | TRBV29-1 | 12 | NA | TGCAGCGTGGAGGGCAGGGGGAATGAGCAGTTCTTC | CSVEGRGNEQFF
TRBD2 | TRBJ2-1 | TRBV18 | 14 | NA | TGTGCCAGCTCCCTCGCGGGAGGGAGTGATGAGCAGTTCTTC | CASSLAGGSDEQFF
NA | TRBJ1-5 | TRBV27 | 13 | few | TGTGCCAGCAGTTCAGCCCTGGCTCAGCCCCAGCATTTT | CASSSALAQPQHF
NA | TRBJ1-5 | TRBV7-8 | 15 | NA | TGTGCCAGCAGCCGGACAGCCCATAGCAATCAGCCCCAGCATTTT | CASSRTAHSNQPQHF
TRBD1 | TRBJ2-6 | TRBV9 | 17 | NA | TGTGCCAGCAGAGGGACAGGCTTCCCCTCTGGGGCCAACGTCCTGACTTTC | CASRGTGFPSGANVLTF
TRBD1 | TRBJ1-2 | TRBV7-9 | 14 | few | TGTGCCAGCAGCCCCGGGACAGAGAACTATGGCTACACCTTC | CASSPGTENYGYTF
TRBD2 | TRBJ2-2 | TRBV9 | 15 | once | TGTGCCAGCAGCGTAGGCGGGAGCCCCACCGGGGAGCTGTTTTTT | CASSVGGSPTGELFF
NA | TRBJ2-7 | TRBV9 | 13 | NA | TGTGCCAGCAGCAGACGGGTGGAATACGAGCAGTACTTC | CASSRRVEYEQYF
NA | TRBJ2-1 | TRBV28 | 13 | NA | TGTGCCAGCAGTTTACTGTGGAACAATGAGCAGTTCTTC | CASSLLWNNEQFF
TRBD1 | TRBJ2-2 | TRBV9 | 17 | NA | TGTGCCAGCAGCATCGACAGGGTCGTGGAGAACACCGGGGAGCTGTTTTTT | CASSIDRVVENTGELFF
TRBD1 | TRBJ2-6 | TRBV25-1 | 17 | NA | TGTGCCAGCAGTGACCTAAGACAGGGGACCGGGGCCAACGTCCTGACTTTC | CASSDLRQGTGANVLTF
NA | TRBJ2-5 | TRBV5-4 | 12 | once | TGTGCCAGCAGCTTGCGCAGCCAGACCCAGTACTTC | CASSLRSQTQYF